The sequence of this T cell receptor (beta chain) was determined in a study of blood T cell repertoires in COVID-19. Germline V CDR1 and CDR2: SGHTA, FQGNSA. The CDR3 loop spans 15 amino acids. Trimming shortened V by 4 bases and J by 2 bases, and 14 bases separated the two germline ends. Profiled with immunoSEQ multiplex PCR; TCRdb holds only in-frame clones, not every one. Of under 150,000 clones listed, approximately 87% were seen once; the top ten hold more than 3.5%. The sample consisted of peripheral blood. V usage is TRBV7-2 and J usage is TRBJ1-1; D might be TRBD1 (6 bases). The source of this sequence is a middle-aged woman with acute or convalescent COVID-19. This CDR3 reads CASSSPGHLNTEAFF. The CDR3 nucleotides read TGTGCCAGCAGCTCGCCGGGACACCTAAACACTGAAGCTTTCTTT. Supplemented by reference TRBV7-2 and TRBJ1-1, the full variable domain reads GAGVSQSPSNKVTEKGKDVELRCDPISGHTALYWYRQSLGQGLEFLIYFQGNSAPDKSGLPSDRFSAERTGGSVSTLTIQRTQQEDSAVYLCASSSPGHLNTEAFFGQGTRLTVV.